This T cell receptor (beta chain) was captured in a study of blood T cells in healthy people across ages. Each sample yielded at least 5 micrograms of PBMC total RNA. This clonotype was counted only a few times. Its matching antigen is unknown. The second PCR ran roughly 6 to 11 cycles with a sample-barcoded 5' primer and J-beta primers. Every sample gave at least 2.5 million paired-end reads containing CDR3. Using its own MiXCR run on the 5' RACE reads, TCRdb lists one record per CDR3 protein. The sample includes some 1.4 million distinct CDR3 sequences, roughly 40% of them seen just once. Study-level points and caveats: In the absence of known donor CMV status, changes in expanded clonotypes were possibly confounded.

CDR1 is DFQATT and CDR2 is SNEGSKA in the germline V gene (reference sequence). The V end was cut by 4 bases, the J end by 1 base, with 10 bases between. CDR3 length: 13 residues. The V and J genes are TRBV20-1 and TRBJ1-2, with unresolved D. Material: blood. The clonotype comes from a young woman in good health. The CDR3 bases are TGCAGTGCTAAAGACACCCTTAACTATGGCTACACCTTC. It is translated as CSAKDTLNYGYTF.